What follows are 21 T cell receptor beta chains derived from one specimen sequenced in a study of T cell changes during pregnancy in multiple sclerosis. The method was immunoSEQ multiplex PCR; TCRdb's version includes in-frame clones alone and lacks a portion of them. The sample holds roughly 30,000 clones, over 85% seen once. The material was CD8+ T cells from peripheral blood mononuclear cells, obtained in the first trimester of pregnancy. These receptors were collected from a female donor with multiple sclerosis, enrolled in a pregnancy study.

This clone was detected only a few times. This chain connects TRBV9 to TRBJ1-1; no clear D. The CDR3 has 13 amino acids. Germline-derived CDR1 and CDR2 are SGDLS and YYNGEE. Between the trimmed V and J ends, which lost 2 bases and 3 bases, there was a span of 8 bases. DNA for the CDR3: TGTGCCAGCAGCGTGGGCCTTTACACTGAAGCTTTCTTT. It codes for CASSVGLYTEAFF.

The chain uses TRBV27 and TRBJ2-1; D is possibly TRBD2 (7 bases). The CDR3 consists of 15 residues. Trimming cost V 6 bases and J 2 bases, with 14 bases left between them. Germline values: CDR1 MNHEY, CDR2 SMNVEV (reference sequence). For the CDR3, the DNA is TGTGCCAGCAGCGAACGGGGGGCGGCCTACAATGAGCAGTTCTTC. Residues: CASSERGAAYNEQFF.

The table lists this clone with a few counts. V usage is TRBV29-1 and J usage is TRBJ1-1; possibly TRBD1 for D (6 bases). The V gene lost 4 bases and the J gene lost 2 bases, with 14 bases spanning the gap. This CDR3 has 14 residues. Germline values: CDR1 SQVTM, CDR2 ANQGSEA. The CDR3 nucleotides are TGCAGCGTTGGGTCGGCCAGGGGAAACACTGAAGCTTTCTTT. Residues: CSVGSARGNTEAFF.

This chain's CDR3 is CASSSTGTSDKRSSYNEQFF. The CDR3 coding sequence is TGTGCCAGCAGCTCAACCGGGACTAGCGACAAAAGGAGCTCCTACAATGAGCAGTTCTTC. The V call is TRBV13, the J call TRBJ2-1; 10 bases line up with TRBD2. V lost 4 bases, J lost 0 bases, and 15 bases stayed unmatched. The germline V gene encodes CDR1 PRHDT and CDR2 FYEKMQ (reference sequence). The CDR3 totals 20 residues.

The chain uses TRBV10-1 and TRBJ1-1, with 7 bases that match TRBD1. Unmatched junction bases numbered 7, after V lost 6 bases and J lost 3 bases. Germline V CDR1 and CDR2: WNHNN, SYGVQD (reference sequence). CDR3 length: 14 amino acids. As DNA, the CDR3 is TGCGCCAGCAGACAGGGGCCTGAGCACACTGAAGCTTTCTTT. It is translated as CASRQGPEHTEAFF.

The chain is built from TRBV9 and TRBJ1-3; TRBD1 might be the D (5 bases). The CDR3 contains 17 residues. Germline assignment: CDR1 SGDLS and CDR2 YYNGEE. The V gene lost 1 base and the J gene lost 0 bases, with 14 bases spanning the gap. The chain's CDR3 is CASSVQIRESSGNTIYF. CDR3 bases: TGTGCCAGCAGCGTACAAATCAGGGAAAGCTCTGGAAACACCATATATTTT.

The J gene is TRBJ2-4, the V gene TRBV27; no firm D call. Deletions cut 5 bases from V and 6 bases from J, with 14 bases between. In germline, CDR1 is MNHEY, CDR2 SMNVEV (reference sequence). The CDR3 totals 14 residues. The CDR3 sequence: CASSPTSRGNIQYF. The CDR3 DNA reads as TGTGCCAGCAGTCCAACCAGTCGAGGAAACATTCAGTACTTC.

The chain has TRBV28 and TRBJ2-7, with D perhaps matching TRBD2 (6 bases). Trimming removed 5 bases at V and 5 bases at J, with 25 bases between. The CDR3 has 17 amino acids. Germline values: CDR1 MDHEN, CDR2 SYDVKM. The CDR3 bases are TGTGCCAGCAGTCAAACTCCTAGCGACACTGTTCGGGACGAGCAGTACTTC. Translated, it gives CASSQTPSDTVRDEQYF.

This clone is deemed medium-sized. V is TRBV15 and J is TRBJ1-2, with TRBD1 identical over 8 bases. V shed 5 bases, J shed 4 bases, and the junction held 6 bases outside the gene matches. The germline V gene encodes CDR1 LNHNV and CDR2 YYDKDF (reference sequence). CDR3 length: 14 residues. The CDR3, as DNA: TGTGCCACCAGCCCAGACAGGGGTCCCTATGGCTACACCTTC. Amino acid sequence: CATSPDRGPYGYTF.

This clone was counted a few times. The CDR3 bases are TGTGCCAACTTCGACAGGGAGACCAACTATGGCTACACCTTC. Its translation: CANFDRETNYGYTF. This chain uses TRBV6-1 with TRBJ1-2; 7 bases fit TRBD1. Losses at the gene ends were 10 bases for V and 2 bases for J; bases not matched to a gene: 10. Germline V gene lookup returns CDR1 MNHNS and CDR2 SASEGT. This CDR3 region has 14 residues.

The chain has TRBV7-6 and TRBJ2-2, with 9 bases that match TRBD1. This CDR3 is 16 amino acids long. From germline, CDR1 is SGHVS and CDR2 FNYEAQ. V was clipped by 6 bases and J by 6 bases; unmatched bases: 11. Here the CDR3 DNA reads TGTGCCAGCAGTATCCCTAGGACAGGGGAAGCCGGGGAGCTGTTTTTT. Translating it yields CASSIPRTGEAGELFF.

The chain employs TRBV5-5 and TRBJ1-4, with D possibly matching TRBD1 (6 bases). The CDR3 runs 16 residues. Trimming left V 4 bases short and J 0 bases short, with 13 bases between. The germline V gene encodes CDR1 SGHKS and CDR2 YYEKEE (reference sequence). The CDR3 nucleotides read TGTGCCAGCAGCCCCGGGGAGGGGGCAACTAATGAAAAACTGTTTTTT. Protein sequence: CASSPGEGATNEKLFF.

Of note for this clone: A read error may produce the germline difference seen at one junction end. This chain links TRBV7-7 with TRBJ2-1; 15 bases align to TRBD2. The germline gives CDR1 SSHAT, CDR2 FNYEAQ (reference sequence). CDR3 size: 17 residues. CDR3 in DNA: TGTGCTAGCAGCGCAGGACTAGCGGGAGGGATACTGTTTGAGCAGTTCTTC. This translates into CASSAGLAGGILFEQFF.

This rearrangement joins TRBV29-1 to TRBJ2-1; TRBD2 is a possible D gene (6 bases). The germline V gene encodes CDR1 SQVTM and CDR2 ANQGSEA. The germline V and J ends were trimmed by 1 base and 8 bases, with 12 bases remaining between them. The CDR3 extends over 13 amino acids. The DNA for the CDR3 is TGCAGCGTTGAAGGACTAGTCGTCGATGAGCAGTTCTTC. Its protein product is CSVEGLVVDEQFF.

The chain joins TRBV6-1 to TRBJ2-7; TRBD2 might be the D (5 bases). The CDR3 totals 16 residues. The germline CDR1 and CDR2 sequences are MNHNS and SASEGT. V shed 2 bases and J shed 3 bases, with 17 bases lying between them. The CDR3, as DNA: TGTGCCAGCAGTGAAACCAGCGGAGGCCCTATCTACGAGCAGTACTTC. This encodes CASSETSGGPIYEQYF.

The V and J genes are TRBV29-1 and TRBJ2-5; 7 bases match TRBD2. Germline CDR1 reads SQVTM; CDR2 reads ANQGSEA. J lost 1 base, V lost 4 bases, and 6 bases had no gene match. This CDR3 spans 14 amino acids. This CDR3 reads CSVVVREAQETQYF. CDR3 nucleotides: TGCAGCGTTGTGGTCCGGGAGGCCCAAGAGACCCAGTACTTC.

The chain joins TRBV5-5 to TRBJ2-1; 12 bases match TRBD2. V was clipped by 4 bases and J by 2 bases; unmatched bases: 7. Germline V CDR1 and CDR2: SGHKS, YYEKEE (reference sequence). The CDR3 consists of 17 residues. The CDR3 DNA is TGTGCCAGCAGCGGAGGGACTAGCGGGTCCCCCTACAATGAGCAGTTCTTC. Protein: CASSGGTSGSPYNEQFF.

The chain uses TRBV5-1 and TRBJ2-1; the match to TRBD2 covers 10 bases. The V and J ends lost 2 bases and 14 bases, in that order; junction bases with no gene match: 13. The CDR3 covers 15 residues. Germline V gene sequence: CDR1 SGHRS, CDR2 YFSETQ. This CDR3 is CASSFPSGRVGGEFF. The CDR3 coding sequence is TGCGCCAGCAGCTTTCCTAGCGGGAGAGTCGGTGGGGAGTTCTTC.

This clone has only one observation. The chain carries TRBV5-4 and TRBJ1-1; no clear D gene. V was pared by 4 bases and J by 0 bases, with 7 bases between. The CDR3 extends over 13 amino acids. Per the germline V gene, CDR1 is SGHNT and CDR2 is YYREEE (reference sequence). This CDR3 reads CASSPGLNTEAFF. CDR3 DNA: TGTGCCAGCAGCCCGGGATTGAACACTGAAGCTTTCTTT.

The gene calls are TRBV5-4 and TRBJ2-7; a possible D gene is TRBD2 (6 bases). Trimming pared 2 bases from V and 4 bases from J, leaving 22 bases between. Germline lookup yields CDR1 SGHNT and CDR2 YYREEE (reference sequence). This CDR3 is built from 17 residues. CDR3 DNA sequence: TGTGCCAGCAGCTTCGGTACCCCTCGGGAGATTTTATACGAGCAGTACTTC. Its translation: CASSFGTPREILYEQYF.

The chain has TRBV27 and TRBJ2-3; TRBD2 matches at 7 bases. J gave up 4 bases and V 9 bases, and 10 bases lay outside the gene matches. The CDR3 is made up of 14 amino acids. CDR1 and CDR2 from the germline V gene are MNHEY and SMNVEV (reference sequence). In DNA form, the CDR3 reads TGTGCCAGGGGCGGCGGGAGAAGCCCAGATACGCAGTATTTT. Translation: CARGGGRSPDTQYF.